This T cell receptor beta chain was identified in a study of T-cell memory formation after mild COVID-19. In this sample, this clonotype turned up a few times. Its matching antigen is unknown. Germline CDR1 and CDR2: MNHNY and SVGAGI (reference sequence). The ends were cut back, 5 bases at V and 8 bases at J, with 12 bases in the middle. CDR3 length: 12 amino acids. Study findings and constraints: Confirmation was lacking for SARS-CoV-2 specificity of second-wave clones that peaked on day 37. Contracting clones from day 15 to 85 showed balanced CD4/CD8; later expanders favored CD4+. Several responding clones turned up in pre-infection memory, indicating that cross-reactive memory may have taken part.

Barcoded TCR alpha and TCR beta cDNA libraries with UMIs came from 5'RACE using constant-segment primers. TCRdb re-called the 5' RACE reads through MiXCR, storing one row per CDR3 protein. The sample has approximately 340,000 distinct CDR3 sequences, 15% seen once. Specimen: PBMCs or a T cell subset sorted from them (not recorded which). This clonotype was sampled from a young man who had mild COVID-19 (a few samples of this study predate the infection). Cell type and time point are not known. The chain joins TRBV6-6 to TRBJ1-1, with D perhaps TRBD1 (6 bases). The CDR3 sequence: CASSGGQPEAFF. CDR3 bases: TGTGCCAGCAGTGGCGGACAGCCCGAAGCTTTCTTT.